The clone carrying this T cell receptor (beta chain) has ten or more counts. The antigen is not known. The repertoire came from unfractionated whole blood and reflected all unsorted peripheral T cells. This entry belongs to a study of HIV-infected patients and healthy controls. General study results and limits: Study cohorts differed slightly in age and sex, but this did not explain diversity differences. During therapy, HIV-associated CDR3s fell significantly in frequency, while CMV-associated CDR3s did not change significantly. Size-matched repertoire data failed to replicate the apparent Gini index recovery after therapy in HIV-infected patients.

cDNA was made from around 0.45 ug RNA using alpha and beta constant primers. Using multiplexing indices, alpha and beta chain libraries were generated apart by chain-specific third strand synthesis. Two random hexamers, added before amplification and joined, formed each molecule's 12-nucleotide barcode. TCRdb re-derived calls from the 5' RACE reads in MiXCR, one entry per CDR3 protein. Of more than 15,000 distinct CDR3 sequences in the sample, 9.4% were seen once. Trimming at V came to 5 bases and at J to 4 bases, leaving 6 bases not matched to a gene. CDR1 and CDR2 from the germline V gene are SGHTA and FQGNSA. This CDR3 is built from 14 residues.

The origin of this receptor is an adult in good health. V usage is TRBV7-2 and J usage is TRBJ2-3; 7 nucleotides match TRBD2. The sample comprised blood. The CDR3 region is CASSPLAGPDTQYF. In nucleotides, the CDR3 is TGTGCCAGCAGCCCCTTAGCGGGCCCAGATACGCAGTATTTT.